These 7 T cell receptor beta chains share one sample of origin, sequenced in a study of molecular identifiers for immune sequencing clone quantification. TCRdb recomputed calls from the PCR reads with MiXCR, one row per CDR3 protein. The table has some 94,000 distinct CDR3 sequences, about 23% seen once. What was sequenced was naive CD8+ T cells from blood, with Jurkat cell RNA spiked in. Subset noted: FACS-sorted CD8+CD4-CCR7+CD45RA+ naive T cells. These receptors came from a human donor in good health. Some libraries in this study had Jurkat cell RNA spiked in.

This clonotype was seen repeatedly, ten times or more. The chain links TRBV28 to TRBJ2-2; 7 bases fit TRBD2. The ends lost 7 bases at V and 5 bases at J; junction bases unmatched: 13. Germline V gene sequence: CDR1 MDHEN, CDR2 SYDVKM. The CDR3 is made up of 16 amino acids. The CDR3, as DNA: TGTGCCAGCACCCCGGGTTGGGCGGGAGAGACCGGGGAGCTGTTTTTT. This encodes CASTPGWAGETGELFF.

This clonotype was found once. The chain combines TRBV2 with TRBJ1-5; 10 nucleotides agree with TRBD1. The V segment lost 4 bases and the J segment 6 bases; nucleotides outside the gene matches: 3. The CDR3 is made up of 14 amino acids. Germline CDR1 SNHLY, CDR2 FYNNEI. CDR3 DNA sequence: TGTGCCAGCAGTGCATGGACAGGGGGTCAGCCCCAGCATTTT. This codes for CASSAWTGGQPQHF.

About this clonotype itself: Its ends do not fully match the called genes, so a read error is possible. The rearrangement uses TRBV12-3 or TRBV12-4 and TRBJ1-6; a weak D match, TRBD1 (5 bases). CDR3 length equals 14 residues. CDR3 nucleotide sequence: TGTGCCAGCAACCTGAGGAGGGGAGATTCACCCCTCCGCTTT. The encoded protein is CASNLRRGDSPLRF.

The DNA of the CDR3 is TGCAGTGCATATGACAGGTGTGATACGCAGTATTTT. It is translated as CSAYDRCDTQYF. This chain uses TRBV20-1 with TRBJ2-3; D is perhaps TRBD1 (6 bases). The V gene lost 6 bases and the J gene lost 6 bases, with 13 bases spanning the gap. This CDR3 spans 12 amino acids. Per the germline V gene, CDR1 is DFQATT and CDR2 is SNEGSKA (reference sequence).

At least ten counts were recorded for this clonotype. V gene TRBV20-1 combines with J gene TRBJ1-1; D ambiguous. Trimming left V 3 bases short and J 0 bases short, with 11 bases between. CDR3 length: 14 amino acids. Per germline, CDR1 DFQATT and CDR2 SNEGSKA (reference sequence). CDR3 sequence reads: CSASRDEMNTEAFF. The DNA of the CDR3 is TGCAGTGCTAGTAGGGATGAGATGAACACTGAAGCTTTCTTT.

In the case of this clonotype: This may be a read error: a much more frequent sequence differs by one nucleotide. The chain links TRBV5-3 to TRBJ2-7; no firm D call. TRBV5-3 is assigned to the ORF class and has an uncertain function. The CDR3 is 14 amino acids. The CDR3 coding sequence is TGTGCCAGCAGCTCCGCCAGTAGTACCTACGAGCTGTACTTC. It specifies CASSSASSTYELYF.

The sample holds many counts of this clonotype. CDR3 amino acids: CASSLTEAAEAFF. CDR3 DNA: TGTGCCAGCAGCTTGACGGAGGCGGCTGAAGCTTTCTTT. The chain combines TRBV7-6 with TRBJ1-1, with D unclear. Trimming took off 3 bases at V and 6 bases at J, with 11 bases between the two ends. Looked up from germline, CDR1 is SGHVS and CDR2 is FNYEAQ. There are 13 residues in the CDR3.